The subject of this entry is one T cell receptor (beta chain). The antigen this receptor binds is unknown. There are no base qualities to consult, and no much larger clone falls within one base. CDR1 is given as MNHEY and CDR2 as SVGEGT, both from the germline V gene. The CDR3 runs 14 residues from the cysteine to the phenylalanine. CDR3 DNA is the only sequence kept; it has 42 bases, read in frame from the first base. The library was made by 5' RACE. The data were produced on an Illumina HiSeq 2500. The second PCR ran for about 7 to 11 cycles and used a J-beta primer mix along with a sample-barcoded 5' primer. Each TCR beta cDNA molecule received a unique molecular identifier from a template-switch 5' adaptor carrying 12 random nucleotides. At least 2.5 million CDR3-containing paired-end reads were obtained from each sample. The Mint cDNA synthesis kit, primed by a TRBC-specific oligonucleotide, was used to synthesize first-strand cDNA from all RNA. Following uracil-DNA glycosylase treatment, a first 18-cycle PCR with universal primers M1SS and BC2_uni_R was performed on all cDNA. On the authors' methods: For normalization, 1 million high-quality reads were randomly selected from each sample, with every read carrying a distinct molecular identifier. Reads with shared molecular identifiers were discarded instead of being binned into consensus sequences. MiTCR, with a Q25 quality threshold and the strictest error-elimination algorithm, was used for CDR3 identification, clonotype clustering and error correction. A nonparametric unseen species model with Euler transformation was used to estimate a lower bound on total TCR beta diversity. TCRdb ran its own pipeline on the public reads, namely fastp trimming at Q25 and MiXCR clone calling, and kept in-frame beta chains. Rows merge per CDR3 protein into single entries with the most common DNA and genes. It is TCRdb's table, rather than the study itself, that gives the V and J calls and clone size. The sample contains 1 million or so distinct CDR3 sequences, around 25% of them found a single time. The leading ten clones occupy approximately 0.79% of the sample.

The sample comes from a study of blood T cells in healthy people across ages (dated by TCRdb to the mid-2010s). For the study in its entirety: Template switching captured roughly one uniquely barcoded TCR beta cDNA molecule per two T cells in model experiments. The study measured age-related changes in TCR beta repertoire diversity using deep sequencing normalized with unique cDNA molecular identifiers. The donors were divided into four age groups: young (average approximately 17 years), middle-aged (roughly 40), aged (about 60) and long-lived (more than 75). Using the same blood draw, the study looked at two additional independent replicas of 1 million unique cDNA reads for two donors, one aged 18 to 29 and the other aged 80 or older.

Broad study findings and their caveats: Because donor CMV infection status was unknown, age-related changes in expanded clonotypes were potentially confounded. Bulk unsorted PBMC profiling prevented conclusive comparison of naive and antigen-experienced compartments. The long-lived group showed more naive CD4+ T cells, fewer expanded clones and increased TCR diversity than the aged group, suggesting age selection. The percentage of naive T cells measured by flow cytometry correlated strongly with observed TCR beta diversity. Total diversity estimates from one million sequenced T cells were considered lower bounds and underestimates. As age increased, observed TCR beta diversity per million T cells dropped in a roughly linear way, and a significant reduction was already evident by age 40.

The 40 or so donors, aged 6 to 90 years, were systemically healthy Caucasian individuals from Russia. Each donor gave ten milliliters of peripheral blood, collected into EDTA-treated Vacutainer tubes. Ficoll-Paque density-gradient centrifugation was used to isolate PBMCs, with at least 6.5 million obtained per sample. Total RNA was extracted from PBMCs with Trizol reagent, with at least 6 micrograms obtained per sample. Naive CD45RAhigh/CD27high T cell percentages were measured by flow cytometry on a PBMC aliquot from every donor. These data are also associated with another study on T cells of mothers and their children. Per that second paper: Donors were nine systemically healthy Caucasian individuals: three mothers and their six children. cDNA synthesis consumed the entire amount of extracted RNA, loaded at approximately 1.6 ug RNA in each 15 ul reaction. Sample barcodes and 2-4 random nucleotides were added via the M1S primer in the second PCR. Each mother yielded over 9 million TCR beta CDR3 reads and each child some 3 million reads. Thymic selection similarly shapes TCR recombination output in related and unrelated pairs, with minor effect from inherited differences. Related mother-child pairs always showed normalized repertoire overlap that was slightly higher than in unrelated mother-child pairs, though the difference was never significant. No persistent microchimeric T cell clones were found, with a detection sensitivity of approximately 100 clones per million clonotypes. The study used deep NGS to compare TCR beta repertoires of mothers and children, seeking features distinguishing related mother-child pairs from unrelated individuals. On average, the children were around 11 +/- 4 years old, while the mothers were about 38 +/- 4 years old. After adapter ligation with NEBNext reagents, the libraries were sequenced on Illumina HiSeq 2000 with 100+100 nt paired-end reads. Mother and child libraries were prepared a month apart and sequenced in separate runs to prevent cross-contamination. Each donor had between roughly 450,000 and 2,300,000 distinct TCR beta clonotypes identified. Naive TCR beta clonotypes were estimated from low-frequency clonotypes matched to each donor's FACS-determined naive share, without sorting.

The TCR sequence derives from a girl aged 2 to 9 in good health. In this chain, TRBV6-2 or TRBV6-3 is recombined with TRBJ2-5, with the D gene call left open. The J call is doubtful: the DNA matches TRBJ2-1 better. The sample was blood. The DNA sequence is given as TGTGCCAGCAGCCGATCAATCGCTAGGGATGAGCAGTTCTTC. This encodes CASSRSIARDEQFF.